A single sample is the source of the 6 T cell receptor beta chains below, sequenced in a study of regulatory T cells in long-lasting Graves disease. Building of the TCR beta libraries involved iRepertoire HTBI primers and Arm-PCR of CDR3 regions. Using its own MiXCR run on the multiplex PCR reads, TCRdb lists one record per CDR3 protein. In the table there are roughly 300,000 distinct CDR3 sequences, around 23% of which are singletons. Time point in this sample: persistent/refractory GD, antithyroid drugs over 5 years with positive TRAb. Extracted RNA from PBMCs served as the source of the TCR library. The specimen comprised peripheral blood mononuclear cells (PBMCs), sampled when the disease was refractory, from a patient treated with antithyroid drugs. These receptors came from a female donor with Graves disease.

The table lists this clonotype with many counts. The chain uses TRBV11-2 and TRBJ2-7, with 7 bases that match TRBD2. Germline V gene lookup returns CDR1 SGHAT and CDR2 FQNNGV. This CDR3 region has 13 residues. The trim removed 4 bases at V and 3 bases at J, leaving 3 bases unmatched. The CDR3 sequence: CASSSRTSYEQYF. CDR3 DNA sequence: TGTGCCAGCAGCTCGCGGACTAGCTACGAGCAGTACTTC.

In regard to this clonotype: This likely traces to a read error, being one base from a far larger clone. The rearrangement uses TRBV11-2 and TRBJ2-5; 7 positions agree with TRBD2. Germline values: CDR1 SGHAT, CDR2 FQNNGV. CDR3 length: 15 residues. The DNA for the CDR3 is TGTGCCAGCAGGTTCCTAGCTAGCGGAAAAGAGGCCCAGTACTTC. Its protein product is CASRFLASGKEAQYF.

In its sample, this clonotype was seen a few times. The CDR3 DNA is TGCAGTGCTAGGGCCGGGACTAGCGGGAGGACCTACGAGCAGTACTTC. Amino acid sequence: CSARAGTSGRTYEQYF. The rearrangement joins TRBV20-1 to TRBJ2-7; 15 nucleotides align to TRBD2. The CDR3 loop spans 16 amino acids. CDR1 DFQATT and CDR2 SNEGSKA come from the germline V gene (reference sequence). The V gene end was trimmed by 3 bases and the J gene end by 2 bases; junction bases not matched to a gene: 5.

The V and J genes are TRBV7-9 and TRBJ2-1, with 10 bases that match TRBD2. Germline V gene lookup returns CDR1 SEHNR and CDR2 FQNEAQ (reference sequence). V dropped 5 bases and J dropped 7; count of bases not matched to a gene: 8. The CDR3 is 15 residues long. The CDR3 DNA reads TGTGCCAGCAGCGGAAGCGGGAGGGCGGGAAATGAGCAGTTCTTC. This codes for CASSGSGRAGNEQFF.

The chain recombines TRBV6-9 with TRBJ2-4; TRBD2 might be the D (5 bases). CDR1 and CDR2 (germline): MNHGY, SVAAGI. Trimming took 8 bases from V and 3 from J, leaving 14 bases between them. The CDR3 has 14 residues. The DNA of the CDR3 is TGTGCCAGCCGGTATTTGGGAGACAAAAACATTCAGTACTTC. Residues: CASRYLGDKNIQYF.

This clonotype was counted only a few times. The CDR3 here is CASSEVTSGLQETQYF. DNA for the CDR3: TGTGCCAGCTCGGAAGTGACTAGCGGTTTACAAGAGACCCAGTACTTC. V usage is TRBV18 and J usage is TRBJ2-5, with TRBD2 identical over 9 bases. This CDR3 region has 16 residues. Germline assignment: CDR1 KGHSH and CDR2 LQKENI. Losses at the gene ends were 6 bases for V and 2 bases for J; bases not matched to a gene: 10. The entire variable domain, with the rest obtained from reference TRBV18 and TRBJ2-5, is as follows: NAGVMQNPRHLVRRRGQEARLRCSPMKGHSHVYWYRQLPEEGLKFMVYLQKENIIDESGMPKERFSAEFPKEGPSILRIQQVVRGDSAAYFCASSEVTSGLQETQYFGPGTRLLVL.